This record looks at one T cell receptor (beta chain) sequence and its context. Its antigen is as yet unknown. This sample was included in a study of cytomegalovirus exposure and HLA in healthy donors. General study results and limits: Presence/absence analysis assumed near-uniform sequencing depth across donors. The likely explanation for a cluster of highly shared sequence variants was sequencing artifact. Evidence from a later analysis indicated that most CMV-associated TCR beta chains looked HLA-restricted.

The PCR employed 60 Vbeta primers together with 13 Jbeta primers. Profiled with immunoSEQ multiplex PCR; TCRdb holds only in-frame clones, not every one. Here the sample spans approximately 40,000 clones, roughly 89% being singletons. Nominal health characterized the donors when sampled, though unrecorded immune exposures were likely. The sequencing sample was made of PBMCs. The receptor comes from a woman in her 40s in good health and CMV-seropositive.

The CDR3 nucleotides read TGTGCCAGCAGCTTAGTCGTCAGGGCTTTTGGCTACACCTTC. Amino acid sequence: CASSLVVRAFGYTF. This sequence joins TRBV7-2 and TRBJ1-2, with D possibly being TRBD1 (5 bases). V dropped 1 base and J dropped 7 bases, with 13 bases sitting between them. Germline CDR1 and CDR2: SGHTA and FQGNSA. The CDR3 spans 14 residues.